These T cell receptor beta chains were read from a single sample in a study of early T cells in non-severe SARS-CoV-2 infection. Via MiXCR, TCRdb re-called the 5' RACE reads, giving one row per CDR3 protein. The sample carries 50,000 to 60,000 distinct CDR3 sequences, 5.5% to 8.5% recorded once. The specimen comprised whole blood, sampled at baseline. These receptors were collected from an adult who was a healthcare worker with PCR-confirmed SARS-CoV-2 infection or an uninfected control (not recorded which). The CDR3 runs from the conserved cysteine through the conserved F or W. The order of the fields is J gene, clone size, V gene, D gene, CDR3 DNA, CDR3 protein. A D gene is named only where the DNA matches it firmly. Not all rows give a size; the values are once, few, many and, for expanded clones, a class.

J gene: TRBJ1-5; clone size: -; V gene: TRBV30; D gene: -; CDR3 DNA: TGTGCCTGGAGTTTCAGGAATCAGCCCCAGCATTTT; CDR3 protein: CAWSFRNQPQHF
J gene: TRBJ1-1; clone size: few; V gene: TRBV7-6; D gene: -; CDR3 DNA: TGTGCCAGCAGCTTTTTACTAGGGAACACTGAAGCTTTCTTT; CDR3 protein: CASSFLLGNTEAFF
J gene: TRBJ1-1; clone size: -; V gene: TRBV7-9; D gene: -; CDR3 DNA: TGTGCCAGCAGCTTGATCCCCCAGACACCTGAAGCTTTCTTT; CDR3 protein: CASSLIPQTPEAFF
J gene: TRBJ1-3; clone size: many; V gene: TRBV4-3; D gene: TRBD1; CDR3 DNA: TGCGCCAGCAGCCAAGAACCGGGACAGCTTGGAAACACCATATATTTT; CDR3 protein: CASSQEPGQLGNTIYF
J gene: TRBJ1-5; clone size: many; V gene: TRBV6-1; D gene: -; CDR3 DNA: TGTGCCAGCAGGCAGGGCTTCAATCAGCCCCAGCATTTT; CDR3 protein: CASRQGFNQPQHF
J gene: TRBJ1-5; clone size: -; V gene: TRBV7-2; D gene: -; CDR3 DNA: TGTGCCAGCAGCTTCGATATTTCCTATCAGCCCCAGCATTTT; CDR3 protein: CASSFDISYQPQHF
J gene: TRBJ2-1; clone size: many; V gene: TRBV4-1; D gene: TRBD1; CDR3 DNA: TGCGCCAGCAGCCAAGAGCATAGGACAGGAATCTACAATGAGCAGTTCTTC; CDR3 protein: CASSQEHRTGIYNEQFF
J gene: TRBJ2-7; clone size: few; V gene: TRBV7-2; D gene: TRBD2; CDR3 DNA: TGTGCCAGCAGCTTTGGGACTAGCGGTTCCTACGAGCAGTACTTC; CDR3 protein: CASSFGTSGSYEQYF
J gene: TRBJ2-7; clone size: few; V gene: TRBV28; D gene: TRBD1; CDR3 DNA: TGTGCCAGCAGAGACCCAGGGGACAGCTACGAGCAGTACTTC; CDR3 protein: CASRDPGDSYEQYF
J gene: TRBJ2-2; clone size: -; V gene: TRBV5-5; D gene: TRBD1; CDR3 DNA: TGTGCCAGCAGCCCCCACCCGGGGGACAGGGGATGGGAGCTGTTTTTT; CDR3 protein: CASSPHPGDRGWELFF
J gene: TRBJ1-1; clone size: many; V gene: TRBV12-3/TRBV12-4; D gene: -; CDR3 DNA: TGTGCCAGCAGTTTAGCGCTAGGGGGTGAAGCTTTCTTT; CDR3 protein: CASSLALGGEAFF
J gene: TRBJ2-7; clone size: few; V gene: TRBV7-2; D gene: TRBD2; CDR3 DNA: TGTGCCAGCAGCTTAGCGACTAGCGGGGCCCACGAGCAGTACTTC; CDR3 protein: CASSLATSGAHEQYF
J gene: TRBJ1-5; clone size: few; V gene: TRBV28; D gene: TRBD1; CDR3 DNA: TGTGCCAGCAGTTCTTTCGCTGGGGACAGGAATCAGCCCCAGCATTTT; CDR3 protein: CASSSFAGDRNQPQHF
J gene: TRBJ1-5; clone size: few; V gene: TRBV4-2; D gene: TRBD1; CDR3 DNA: TGTGCCAGCAGCCAGGCCATGACCGGGACAGGGCCGTATCAGCCCCAGCATTTT; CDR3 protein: CASSQAMTGTGPYQPQHF
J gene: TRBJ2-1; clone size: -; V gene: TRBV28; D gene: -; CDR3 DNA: TGTGCCAGCAGTTCCCGGGGGTTCTACAATGAGCAGTTCTTC; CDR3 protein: CASSSRGFYNEQFF
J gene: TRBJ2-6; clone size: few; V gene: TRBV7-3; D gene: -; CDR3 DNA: TGTGCCAGCAGCTTAAGGTGGGCTGCTGGGGCCAACGTCCTGACTTTC; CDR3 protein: CASSLRWAAGANVLTF
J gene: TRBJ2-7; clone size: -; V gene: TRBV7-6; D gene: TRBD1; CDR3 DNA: TGTGCCAGCAGCTCTAGTCGGACAGGGCTTGGCGGGCAGTACTTC; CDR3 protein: CASSSSRTGLGGQYF
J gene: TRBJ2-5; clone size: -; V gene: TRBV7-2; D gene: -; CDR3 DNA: TGTGCCAGCAGCCCGCAGGAAGCGGTGTTGGGGACCCAGTACTTC; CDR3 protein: CASSPQEAVLGTQYF
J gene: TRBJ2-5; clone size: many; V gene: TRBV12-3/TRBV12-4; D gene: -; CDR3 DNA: TGTGCCAGCAGTTTTCAGCCGCTGAACCAAGAGACCCAGTACTTC; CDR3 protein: CASSFQPLNQETQYF
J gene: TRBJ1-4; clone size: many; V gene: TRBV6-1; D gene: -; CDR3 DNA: TGTGCCATCTGTCCGGACTCTCCAACAACTAATGAAAAACTGTTTTTT; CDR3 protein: CAICPDSPTTNEKLFF
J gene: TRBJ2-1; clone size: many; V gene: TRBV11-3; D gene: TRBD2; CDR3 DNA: TGTGCCAGCAGCTCGACTAGCGGGGGGGTCCATGAGCAGTTCTTC; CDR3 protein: CASSSTSGGVHEQFF
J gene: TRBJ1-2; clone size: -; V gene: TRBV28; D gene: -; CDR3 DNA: TGTGCCAGCAGTACAGCTAACTATGGCTACACCTTC; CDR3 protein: CASSTANYGYTF
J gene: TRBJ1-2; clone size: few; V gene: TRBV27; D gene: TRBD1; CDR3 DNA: TGTGCCAGCAGTTTATACCCAGGGGGGAACTATGGCTACACCTTC; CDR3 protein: CASSLYPGGNYGYTF
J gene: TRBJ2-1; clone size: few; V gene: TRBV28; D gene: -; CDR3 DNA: TGTGCCAGCAGTTTATGGGAAAGGGACAATGAGCAGTTCTTC; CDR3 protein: CASSLWERDNEQFF
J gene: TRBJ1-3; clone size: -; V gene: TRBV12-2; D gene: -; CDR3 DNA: TGTGCAAGTCGCTCTCCCGTCCTGCGTGGGCAGCTTTCTGGAAACACCATATATTTT; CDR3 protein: CASRSPVLRGQLSGNTIYF